Listed below are T cell receptor beta chains from one sample, sequenced in a study of blood T cell repertoires in COVID-19. Method: immunoSEQ multiplex PCR; TCRdb's copy keeps in-frame clones and lacks some. This sample has roughly 500,000 clones, with 89% found just once. The material sequenced was peripheral blood. The receptors here all came from a man younger than 30 with COVID-19, enrolled during active disease. CDR3s leave out the opening cysteine and the closing phenylalanine or tryptophan. Fields, in order: V gene, clone size, CDR3 protein. Clone size, where shown, is once, few, many, or a class for clones that have expanded.

>TRBV10-2|.
ASRDYFVYEQY
>TRBV10-2|few
ASSPSGKGTGELF
>TRBV5-4|.
ASSLKGAGAIPGYGYT
>TRBV5-6|.
ASSWGVQLNTEAF
>TRBV6-2/TRBV6-3|.
ASSPGTLNTEAF
>TRBV7-8|.
ASSFGVAGASYEQY
>TRBV5-5|.
ASSLAGIETQY
>TRBV7-6|.
ASSPTQGGRSGNTIY
>TRBV27|.
ASSGQGALNTEAF
>TRBV5-1|.
ASSFYGTSGSPF
>TRBV30|once
AWRLGGAGGQPQH
>TRBV27|.
ASSQSLGFEQY
>TRBV6-1|.
ASSEKGSGVARSYEQY
>TRBV7-9|.
ASSQDSKNEQF
>TRBV6-5|.
ASRGTSGTQY
>TRBV2|.
ASSTPGVA
>TRBV13|once
ASSLTVPGSYNEQF
>TRBV12-5|.
ASGLVVARQGDSGNQPQH
>TRBV6-6|.
ASSYGQGSYGYT
>TRBV12-5|.
ASGGATDTQY
>TRBV6-5|.
ATRQYQETQY
>TRBV27|once
ASSLRDSGANVLT
>TRBV19|.
ASSGLAGDEKTQY
>TRBV5-1|.
ASSPNNEQF
>TRBV5-1|once
ASSLAGLAGQETQY
>TRBV12-5|.
ASGLGTGTQY
>TRBV6-6|.
ASSPTHLTSGRSPWPF
>TRBV7-6|.
ASSLGQNYGYT
>TRBV5-6|.
ASSLGGGGQPQH
>TRBV11-2|few
ASSPARLAGQETQY
>TRBV7-6|.
ASSFRASGVSSYNEQF
>TRBV3-1/TRBV3-2|once
ASSQGEASGSYEQY
>TRBV5-6|.
ASSPSGSGETQY
>TRBV7-6|.
ASSLASAANTGELF
>TRBV19|.
ASRDRVTETQY
>TRBV24-1|.
ATTVVFDRGVSPLH
>TRBV11-2|.
ASSPQRDSITDTQY
>TRBV7-6|.
ASSDPLADSYNEQF
>TRBV19|once
ASSISGTGGINYGYT
>TRBV3-1/TRBV3-2|.
ASSPTGGRQETQY